Presented here are 20 T cell receptor beta chains from one specimen sequenced in a study of PD-L1 blockade in urothelial cancer. Time point of the sample: pretreatment peripheral blood. The table came from immunoSEQ multiplex PCR; TCRdb's copy has only in-frame clones and leaves some out. In the table there are roughly 50,000 clones, around 88% of which are singletons. The input for sequencing was PBMCs, taken around atezolizumab (anti-PD-L1) treatment. The receptors originated from a woman aged 55-70 years with urothelial cancer.

The chain joins TRBV18 to TRBJ2-1; 9 nucleotides align to TRBD1. Germline V gene lookup returns CDR1 KGHSH and CDR2 LQKENI. The junction had 5 bases not matched to a gene; V was cut back by 5 bases and J by 0 bases. CDR3 length: 16 amino acids. The CDR3 protein is CASSSRGQGSYNEQFF. CDR3 coding DNA: TGTGCCAGCTCATCTCGGGGACAGGGCTCCTACAATGAGCAGTTCTTC.

V usage is TRBV5-4 and J usage is TRBJ2-3, with D possibly matching TRBD1 (5 bases). Germline CDR1 is SGHNT and CDR2 is YYREEE (reference sequence). Trimming took off 3 bases at V and 2 bases at J, with 13 bases between the two ends. This CDR3 is built from 15 residues. CDR3 coding DNA: TGTGCCAGCAGCTCCGCCTTAGGGGACACAGATACGCAGTATTTT. Its protein is CASSSALGDTDTQYF.

The V call is TRBV7-2, the J call TRBJ2-5; D call uncertain. Trimming stripped 5 bases from V and 5 bases from J, with 6 bases between. Germline V gives CDR1 SGHTA, CDR2 FQGNSA. The CDR3 is made up of 11 amino acids. The CDR3 reads CASSHSETQYF. CDR3 in DNA: TGTGCCAGCAGCCACAGCGAGACCCAGTACTTC.

The chain recombines TRBV4-2 with TRBJ1-2; the match to TRBD1 covers 7 bases. In germline, CDR1 is LGHNA, CDR2 YNFKEQ. Trimming removed 0 bases from V and 0 bases from J; junction bases left unmatched: 4. There are 16 residues in the CDR3. Here the CDR3 DNA reads TGTGCCAGCAGCCAAGATACCCAGGGGGCTAACTATGGCTACACCTTC. Encoded protein: CASSQDTQGANYGYTF.

The chain employs TRBV27 and TRBJ2-1, with 11 bases that match TRBD2. The CDR3 has 17 residues. Germline values: CDR1 MNHEY, CDR2 SMNVEV (reference sequence). The V gene end was trimmed by 2 bases and the J gene end by 2 bases; junction bases not matched to a gene: 5. The CDR3 here is CASSLGTSGPPYNEQFF. In DNA form, the CDR3 reads TGTGCCAGCAGTTTAGGGACTAGCGGACCTCCCTACAATGAGCAGTTCTTC.

The gene calls are TRBV4-3 and TRBJ2-7; D might be TRBD1 (5 bases). The length of the CDR3 is 18 residues. Germline CDR1 LGHNA, CDR2 YSLEER. V shed 0 bases and J shed 1 base, with 19 bases lying between them. CDR3: CASSQDLDGAGYSYEQYF. The CDR3 DNA is TGCGCCAGCAGCCAAGATCTTGATGGGGCAGGGTATTCCTACGAGCAGTACTTC.

This clone was seen a single time. The V and J genes are TRBV7-6 and TRBJ1-5, with 9 bases matching TRBD1. Germline assignment: CDR1 SGHVS and CDR2 FNYEAQ. Losses at the gene ends were 1 base for V and 5 bases for J; bases not matched to a gene: 9. This CDR3 contains 17 residues. CDR3 nucleotide sequence: TGTGCCAGCAGCTTAGGTTACCGGGACAGGGATGATCAGCCCCAGCATTTT. It is translated as CASSLGYRDRDDQPQHF.

The chain combines TRBV19 with TRBJ2-3, with D unclear. Looked up from germline, CDR1 is LNHDA and CDR2 is SQIVND (reference sequence). The CDR3 consists of 15 residues. V lost 4 bases and J 4 bases, leaving 15 bases between the germline ends. The CDR3: CASSRSVGTADTQYF. In nucleotides, the CDR3 is TGTGCCAGTAGTAGGTCCGTGGGCACTGCAGATACGCAGTATTTT.

The genes are TRBV19 and TRBJ2-5; 12 bases fit TRBD1. The length of the CDR3 is 17 residues. CDR1 LNHDA and CDR2 SQIVND come from the germline V gene (reference sequence). The V and J ends lost 5 bases and 5 bases, in that order; junction bases with no gene match: 12. In nucleotides, the CDR3 is TGTGCCAGTAGTGTAATGTCGGGACAGGGGGCCTCGGAGACCCAGTACTTC. Protein sequence: CASSVMSGQGASETQYF.

V and J are TRBV13 and TRBJ1-4, with 9 bases identical to TRBD1. Germline CDR1 PRHDT, CDR2 FYEKMQ (reference sequence). The CDR3 has 15 amino acids. V dropped 4 bases and J dropped 6; count of bases not matched to a gene: 6. CDR3 protein: CASSYTGTGYEKLFF. CDR3 in DNA: TGTGCCAGCAGCTATACCGGGACAGGGTATGAAAAACTGTTTTTT.

The chain has TRBV4-2 and TRBJ2-7; 13 bases are shared with TRBD2. This CDR3 comprises 20 residues. CDR1 and CDR2 (germline): LGHNA, YNFKEQ. J was trimmed by 0 bases and V by 0 bases; bases with no gene match: 11. The CDR3 DNA sequence: TGTGCCAGCAGCCAAGAGAGGGGACTAGCGGGGACCTTGCTCTCCTACGAGCAGTACTTC. This sequence encodes CASSQERGLAGTLLSYEQYF.

This clone was detected once. V gene TRBV9 combines with J gene TRBJ2-1, with 8 nucleotides matching TRBD2. The CDR3 contains 16 residues. Trimming at V came to 3 bases and at J to 0 bases, leaving 5 bases not matched to a gene. CDR1 is SGDLS, CDR2 YYNGEE, per germline. The CDR3 reads CASSGLARSSYNEQFF. CDR3 DNA sequence: TGTGCCAGCAGCGGACTAGCGAGGAGCTCCTACAATGAGCAGTTCTTC.

The chain recombines TRBV29-1 with TRBJ2-3, with 7 bases aligning to TRBD2. Unmatched junction bases numbered 9, after V lost 7 bases and J lost 5 bases. In germline, CDR1 is SQVTM, CDR2 ANQGSEA. The CDR3 contains 13 residues. In nucleotides, the CDR3 is TGCAGCGAGAGGGCGGGAGTCGTAGATACGCAGTATTTT. Translation: CSERAGVVDTQYF.

V gene TRBV27 combines with J gene TRBJ2-3; D unclear. The CDR3 runs 15 residues. Germline assignment: CDR1 MNHEY and CDR2 SMNVEV (reference sequence). Trimming pared 4 bases from V and 0 bases from J, leaving 11 bases between. The CDR3 loop reads CASSSIGSSTDTQYF. The CDR3 coding sequence is TGTGCCAGCAGTTCCATCGGTTCTAGCACAGATACGCAGTATTTT.

The rearrangement joins TRBV11-2 to TRBJ2-3; TRBD2 aligns across 10 bases. The length of the CDR3 is 15 residues. Trimming removed 5 bases from V and 5 bases from J; junction bases left unmatched: 7. Germline V CDR1 and CDR2: SGHAT, FQNNGV. The CDR3 reads CASSTRGLALDTQYF. Written as DNA, the CDR3 is TGTGCCAGCAGCACCCGGGGACTAGCGTTAGATACGCAGTATTTT.

This clone was seen just once. The chain has TRBV19 and TRBJ2-7, with TRBD1 matching over 7 bases. CDR3 length: 15 residues. CDR1 is LNHDA and CDR2 is SQIVND in the germline V gene (reference sequence). J gave up 5 bases and V 6 bases, and 13 bases lay outside the gene matches. CDR3 region: CASSLLGTASNEQYF. The CDR3 nucleotides are TGTGCCAGTAGCCTCTTGGGGACAGCTTCCAACGAGCAGTACTTC.

V and J are TRBV2 and TRBJ2-1; D not certain. Germline V lookup: CDR1 SNHLY, CDR2 FYNNEI. V dropped 5 bases and J dropped 10 bases, with 12 bases sitting between them. The length of the CDR3 is 12 residues. Here the CDR3 reads CASSIPPPEQFF. The CDR3 bases are TGTGCCAGCAGTATTCCTCCCCCGGAGCAGTTCTTC.

The chain joins TRBV11-3 to TRBJ2-1; TRBD1 is a possible D gene (6 bases). Germline V CDR1 and CDR2: SGHNT, YENEEA. With 0 bases removed from V and 10 bases from J, the gap between germline ends came to 13 bases. The CDR3 has 14 amino acids. The CDR3 nucleotides read TGTGCCAGCAGCTTAGAAAACAGGGTGGCCGAGCAGTTCTTC. This sequence encodes CASSLENRVAEQFF.

The V gene is TRBV28, the J gene TRBJ2-5, with unresolved D. Germline V gene lookup returns CDR1 MDHEN and CDR2 SYDVKM. The ends were cut back, 5 bases at V and 4 bases at J, with 11 bases in the middle. The CDR3 is 13 amino acids. In DNA form, the CDR3 reads TGTGCCAGCAGTATTCTAGACGCAGAGACCCAGTACTTC. It codes for CASSILDAETQYF. Variable domain in full (rest from reference TRBV28 and TRBJ2-5): DVKVTQSSRYLVKRTGEKVFLECVQDMDHENMFWYRQDPGLGLRLIYFSYDVKMKEKGDIPEGYSVSREKKERFSLILESASTNQTSMYLCASSILDAETQYFGPGTRLLVL.

J is TRBJ2-1 and V is TRBV5-1; 7 nucleotides match TRBD2. CDR1 SGHRS and CDR2 YFSETQ come from the germline V gene. The CDR3 contains 15 residues. V gave up 1 base and J gave up 2 bases; unmatched junction bases: 3. The DNA for the CDR3 is TGCGCCAGCAGCTTGTCGCTAGCGGCCTACAATGAGCAGTTCTTC. As protein: CASSLSLAAYNEQFF.